This TCR beta chain was identified in a study of blood T cell repertoires in COVID-19. Study overall: Sites in the United States, Italy and Spain provided acute and convalescent COVID-19 samples.

Data came from immunoSEQ multiplex PCR; TCRdb stores just in-frame clones and leaves some out. The sample lists 150,000 or so clones, 75% to 90% occurring once. Germline-derived CDR1 and CDR2 are SGHVS and FNYEAQ. After removal of 5 bases from V and 2 bases from J, the junction contained 8 bases not matched to a gene. CDR3 length: 16 amino acids. The chain has TRBV7-6 and TRBJ2-2; 7 bases are a match to TRBD2. This clonotype originated in a man aged 18 to 29 with COVID-19, enrolled during active disease. Sequencing was carried out using peripheral blood. The chain's CDR3 is CASSNTGRENTGELFF. CDR3 bases: TGTGCCAGCAGCAACACTGGGAGGGAAAACACCGGGGAGCTGTTTTTT.